The present entry profiles one T cell receptor (beta chain) with its context. There is no known antigen for this receptor. Base-call qualities are not available, and no considerably larger clone is one nucleotide away. The data belong to a study of blood T cell repertoires in COVID-19 (dated by TCRdb to 2020 to 2022). Some background on the complete study: Collaborator samples came from the United States, Italy and Spain and covered acute and convalescent phases of COVID-19. Sample metadata almost always included a de-identified subject ID, COVID-19 status, age in years and sex. The samples were drawn from two sources: the first 160 participants of the ongoing ImmuneRACE study, and over 950 subjects contributed by 6 global collaborators. The dataset comprised deeply sampled blood TCRbeta repertoires from subjects exposed to, actively infected with, or recovered from COVID-19. Where available, HLA class I and class II types were obtained from metadata supplied by the sample provider rather than from assay-based typing. The material from the prospective study consisted of cDNA or gDNA derived from T cells, B-cell-depleted T cells, or PBMCs. The repertoires were made available in a free public database intended to serve as a resource for research on the immune response to SARS-CoV-2.

The germline V gene supplies CDR1 MNHNS and CDR2 SASEGT. The CDR3 sequence holds 18 residues, the cysteine and phenylalanine included. The sequence is cut down to CDR3 DNA, 54 bases in frame from base 1. V ends up 2 bases short and J 0 bases short, with an unmatched junction base count of 6. What the work shows at the level of the full study, not this receptor alone: The quantity of clinical and demographic metadata differed by source and by participant and was supplied without curation.

TCRbeta CDR3 regions were amplified from genomic DNA using the immunoSEQ Assay, a bias-controlled multiplex PCR. In the paper's pipeline: Within the assay, amplification of reference gene primers was used to estimate how many nucleated cells each sample contained. To quantify the absolute abundance of each unique TCRbeta CDR3 rearrangement, sequence reads were collapsed and filtered. For each sample, productive Simpson clonality was calculated as the square root of Simpson's diversity index across productive rearrangements. Imported from immuneACCESS, the table was reduced by TCRdb to in-frame sequences with V and J called. These copies leave out some clones; in studies compared against another copy, an unresolved V gene accounts for under half, and the cause of the remainder is not known. V and J calls and clone size are as listed in that table; D and trimming were resolved from the DNA. The sample profile shows roughly 75,000 clones; 70% to 85% of them were found once. The ten largest clones represent about 28% of the sample.

Whole blood was collected in K2EDTA tubes by collaborating institutions according to the institutions' own protocols. For TCRbeta analysis, collaborators shipped samples as frozen whole blood, isolated PBMCs, or DNA extracted from either of those sample types. The chain links TRBV6-1 with TRBJ2-3; 12 junctional bases match TRBD2. This TCR derives from a man in his 70s with acute or convalescent COVID-19. Sequencing was done on a sample of peripheral blood. The CDR3 reads CASSELRTSGASTDTQYF. The sequenced DNA is TGTGCCAGCAGTGAATTGAGGACTAGCGGGGCCAGCACAGATACGCAGTATTTT.